This T cell receptor (beta chain) was documented in a study of shared clonotypes between healthy human individuals. CDR1 is SGHAT and CDR2 is FQNNGV in the germline V gene. V gave up 5 bases and J gave up 4 bases, with 21 bases separating them. The CDR3 sequence is 17 residues long. Across several immunoSEQ plates, the genomic DNA of each subset was split evenly. Per the original data handling: Quality scores were absent from the junction-only immunoSEQ sequences, so filtering differed. TCRdb's copy holds only in-frame clones and misses some; the assay was immunoSEQ multiplex PCR. V and J calls and clone size come straight from that table; D and trimming were deduced from the DNA. Of over a million clones in the sample, 60% to 80% were seen once.

V usage is TRBV11-2 and J usage is TRBJ2-1; unclear D gene. Sample: memory CD4+ T cells sorted from blood. Subset in this sample: CD45RA-negative fraction. This TCR derives from a man aged 18 to 30 in good health. The CDR3 DNA reads as TGTGCCAGCAGCCCAATTAGGCACGAAGAACGATACAATGAGCAGTTCTTC. Translation gives CASSPIRHEERYNEQFF.